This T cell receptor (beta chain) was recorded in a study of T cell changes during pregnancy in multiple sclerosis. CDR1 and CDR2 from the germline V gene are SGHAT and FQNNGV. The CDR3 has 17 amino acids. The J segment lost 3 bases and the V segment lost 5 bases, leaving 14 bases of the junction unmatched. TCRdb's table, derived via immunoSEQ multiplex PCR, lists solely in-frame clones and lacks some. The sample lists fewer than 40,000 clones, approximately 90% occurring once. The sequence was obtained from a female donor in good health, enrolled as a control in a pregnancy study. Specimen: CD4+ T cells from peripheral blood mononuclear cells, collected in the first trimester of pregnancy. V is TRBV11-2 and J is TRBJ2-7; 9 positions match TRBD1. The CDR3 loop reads CASSQSGGTGNVYEQYF. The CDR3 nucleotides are TGTGCCAGCAGCCAATCAGGGGGGACAGGGAACGTCTACGAGCAGTACTTC.